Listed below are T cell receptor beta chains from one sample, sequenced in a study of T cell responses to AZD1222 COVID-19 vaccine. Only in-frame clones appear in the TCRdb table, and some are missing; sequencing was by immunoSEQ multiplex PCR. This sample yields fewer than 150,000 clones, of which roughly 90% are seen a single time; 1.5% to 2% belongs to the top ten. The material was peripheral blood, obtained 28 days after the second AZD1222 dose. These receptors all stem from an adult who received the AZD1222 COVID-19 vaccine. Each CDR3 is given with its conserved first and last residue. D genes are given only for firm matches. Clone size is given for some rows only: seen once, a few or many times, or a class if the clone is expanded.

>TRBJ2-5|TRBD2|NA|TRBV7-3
CASSFSASGVETQYF
TGTGCCAGCAGCTTCTCCGCTAGCGGGGTGGAGACCCAGTACTTC
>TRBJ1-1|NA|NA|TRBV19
CASSIGRGAGTEAFF
TGTGCCAGTAGTATAGGGAGGGGGGCCGGCACTGAAGCTTTCTTT
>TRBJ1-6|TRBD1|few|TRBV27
CASREMTGVYSPLHF
TGTGCCAGCAGGGAAATGACAGGGGTATATTCACCCCTCCACTTT
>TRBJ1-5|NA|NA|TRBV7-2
CASSLAPSQPQHF
TGTGCCAGCAGCTTAGCCCCGAGTCAGCCCCAGCATTTT
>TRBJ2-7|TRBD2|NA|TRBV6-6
CASSPPRRAGGVDEQYF
TGTGCCAGCAGTCCTCCCCGACGGGCGGGAGGGGTAGACGAGCAGTACTTC
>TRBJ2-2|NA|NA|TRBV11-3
CASSLGVNANTGELFF
TGTGCCAGCAGCTTAGGTGTTAATGCTAACACCGGGGAGCTGTTTTTT
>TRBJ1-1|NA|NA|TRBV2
CASRQARGLGEAFF
TGTGCCAGTAGACAGGCGCGTGGACTTGGGGAAGCTTTCTTT
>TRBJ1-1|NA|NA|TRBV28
CASSTPGLNTEAFF
TGTGCCAGCAGTACCCCGGGGCTGAACACTGAAGCTTTCTTT
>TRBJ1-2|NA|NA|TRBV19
CASSPTRGLSYGYTF
TGTGCCAGTAGTCCCACCAGAGGATTGAGCTATGGCTACACCTTC
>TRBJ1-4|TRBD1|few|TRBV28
CASSVTGGTTNEKLFF
TGTGCCAGCAGTGTGACAGGGGGGACGACTAATGAAAAACTGTTTTTT
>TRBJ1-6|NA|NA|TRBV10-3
CAIKDGTADNSPLHF
TGTGCCATCAAAGATGGGACGGCAGATAATTCACCCCTCCACTTT
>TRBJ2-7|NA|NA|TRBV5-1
CASSLTGGIYEQYF
TGCGCCAGCAGCTTGACAGGAGGGATCTACGAGCAGTACTTC
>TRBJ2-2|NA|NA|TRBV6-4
CASSDSYPGRTAGELFF
TGTGCCAGCAGTGACTCGTACCCCGGCAGGACAGCCGGGGAGCTGTTTTTT